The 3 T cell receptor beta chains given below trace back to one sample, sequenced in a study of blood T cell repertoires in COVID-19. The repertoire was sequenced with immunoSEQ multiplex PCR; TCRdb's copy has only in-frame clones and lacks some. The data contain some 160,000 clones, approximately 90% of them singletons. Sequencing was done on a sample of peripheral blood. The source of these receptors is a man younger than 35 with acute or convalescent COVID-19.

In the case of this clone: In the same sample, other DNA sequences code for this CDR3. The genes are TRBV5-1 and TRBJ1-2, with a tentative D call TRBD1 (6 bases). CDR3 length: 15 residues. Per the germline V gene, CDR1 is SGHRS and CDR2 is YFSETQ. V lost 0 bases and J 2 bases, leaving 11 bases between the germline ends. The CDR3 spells CASSLVLGQNYGYTF. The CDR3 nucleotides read TGCGCCAGCAGCTTGGTCCTCGGACAGAACTATGGCTACACCTTC.

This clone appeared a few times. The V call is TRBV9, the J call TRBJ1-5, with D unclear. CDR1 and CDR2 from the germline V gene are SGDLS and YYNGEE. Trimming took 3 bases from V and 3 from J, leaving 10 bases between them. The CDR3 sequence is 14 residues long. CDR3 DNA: TGTGCCAGCAGCGAAACAGATTCCAATCAGCCCCAGCATTTT. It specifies CASSETDSNQPQHF.

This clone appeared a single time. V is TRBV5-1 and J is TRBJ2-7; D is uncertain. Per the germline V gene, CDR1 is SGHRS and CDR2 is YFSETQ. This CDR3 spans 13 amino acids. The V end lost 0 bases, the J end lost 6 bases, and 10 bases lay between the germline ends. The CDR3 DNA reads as TGCGCCAGCAGCTTGGTATCAGGCGCCGAGCAGTACTTC. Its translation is CASSLVSGAEQYF.